Listed below are T cell receptor beta chains from one sample, sequenced in a study of patients and donors after allogeneic stem cell transplantation. TCRdb recomputed calls from the RT-PCR reads with MiXCR, one row per CDR3 protein. The sample yields some 880,000 distinct CDR3 sequences, over 15% seen once. Specimen: blood, either unsorted or a sorted T cell fraction (not recorded which). These receptors originate from a human donor who was either an allogeneic HSCT recipient or a stem cell or donor lymphocyte infusion donor (not recorded which). It is not recorded whose cells these are; they may come from a transplant donor. Both conserved end residues are part of each CDR3. The order of the fields is D gene, clone size, J gene, V gene, CDR3 DNA, CDR3 protein. The D gene is left open where the match is weak. Clone size appears in some rows only: once, few, many, or a class for an expanded clone.

D: TRBD1; size: few; J: TRBJ1-3; V: TRBV4-2; DNA: TGTGCCAGCAGCCAAGAGAGGGGACAGGGGGTCGGAAACACCATATATTTT; CDR3: CASSQERGQGVGNTIYF
D: TRBD1; size: many; J: TRBJ1-2; V: TRBV29-1; DNA: TGCAGCGTTGTTCTTCAGATGACAGGGGGCGACTATGGCTACACCTTC; CDR3: CSVVLQMTGGDYGYTF
D: TRBD2; size: few; J: TRBJ2-1; V: TRBV11-2; DNA: TGTGCCAGCAGCCTAACTAGCGGGGGGCCGACGGAGCAGTTCTTC; CDR3: CASSLTSGGPTEQFF
D: NA; size: NA; J: TRBJ2-3; V: TRBV9; DNA: TGTGCCAGCAGCGCCCCGGGCACAGATACGCAGTATTTT; CDR3: CASSAPGTDTQYF
D: NA; size: NA; J: TRBJ1-2; V: TRBV5-6; DNA: TGTGCCAGCAGACCTGTGGGCGGCTATGGCTACACCTTC; CDR3: CASRPVGGYGYTF
D: NA; size: NA; J: TRBJ1-5; V: TRBV9; DNA: TGTGCCAGCAGCGTAGGGGCGGGTAACGGCAATCAGCCCCAGCATTTT; CDR3: CASSVGAGNGNQPQHF
D: NA; size: NA; J: TRBJ2-1; V: TRBV30; DNA: TGTGCCTGCGGGAGATCAGTCTCCTACAATGAGCAGTTCTTC; CDR3: CACGRSVSYNEQFF
D: NA; size: many; J: TRBJ1-2; V: TRBV12-3/TRBV12-4; DNA: TGTGCCAGCAGTCCCCTCCCCACCCAGGGTGGCTACACCTTC; CDR3: CASSPLPTQGGYTF
D: NA; size: few; J: TRBJ1-1; V: TRBV20-1; DNA: TGCAGTGCTAGAGATAGGACTGAAGCTTTCTTT; CDR3: CSARDRTEAFF
D: NA; size: NA; J: TRBJ2-1; V: TRBV12-3/TRBV12-4; DNA: TGTGCCAGCAGTTTTTTGCTAAGTGGGGGATTCCATGAGCAGTTCTTC; CDR3: CASSFLLSGGFHEQFF
D: TRBD1; size: few; J: TRBJ2-1; V: TRBV5-1; DNA: TGCGCCAGCAGCCAAAACGGTGCAGGGGGTTACGGGCAGTTCTTC; CDR3: CASSQNGAGGYGQFF
D: NA; size: NA; J: TRBJ1-1; V: TRBV5-1; DNA: TGCGCCAGCAGCTTGGTCCCCTTTAGGGGCAGAGACGAGAACACTGAAGCTTTCTTT; CDR3: CASSLVPFRGRDENTEAFF
D: NA; size: NA; J: TRBJ1-4; V: TRBV5-1; DNA: TGCGCCAGCAGGGTGACAGGAAATGAAAAACTGTTTTTT; CDR3: CASRVTGNEKLFF
D: NA; size: NA; J: TRBJ2-2; V: TRBV6-1; DNA: TGTGCCAGAGACAGCCCGAACACCGGGGAGCTGTTTTTT; CDR3: CARDSPNTGELFF
D: NA; size: NA; J: TRBJ1-1; V: TRBV20-1; DNA: TGCAGTGCTCCCTCCGACGGAGTCTTCGAGGCTTTCTTT; CDR3: CSAPSDGVFEAFF
D: TRBD2; size: NA; J: TRBJ2-2; V: TRBV11-2; DNA: TGTGCCAGCAGCTTATCGTTGAGGCTAGCGGTGAACACCGGGGAGCTGTTTTTT; CDR3: CASSLSLRLAVNTGELFF
D: NA; size: NA; J: TRBJ2-7; V: TRBV10-3; DNA: TGTGCCATCAGTGAGGGCCCAGGAGGGGGGCAGTACTTC; CDR3: CAISEGPGGGQYF
D: NA; size: few; J: TRBJ2-1; V: TRBV5-6; DNA: TGTGCCAGCAGCCTGACGGAGGGACAGCTCTACAATGAGCAGTTCTTC; CDR3: CASSLTEGQLYNEQFF
D: NA; size: many; J: TRBJ2-1; V: TRBV12-3/TRBV12-4; DNA: TGTGCCAGCAGTTTAGAAGGGAGGACGTATGAGCAGTTCTTC; CDR3: CASSLEGRTYEQFF
D: NA; size: NA; J: TRBJ1-2; V: TRBV30; DNA: TGTGCCACAAAGGCCGGGAGAGCCAACGGCTACACCTTC; CDR3: CATKAGRANGYTF
D: NA; size: few; J: TRBJ1-2; V: TRBV29-1; DNA: TGCAGCGTAAAAATACTCCCGAGGGGAGGCGGCTACACCTTC; CDR3: CSVKILPRGGGYTF
D: NA; size: few; J: TRBJ2-3; V: TRBV29-1; DNA: TGCAGCGTTAAAAGGGACCGCACAGATACGCAGTATTTT; CDR3: CSVKRDRTDTQYF
D: NA; size: few; J: TRBJ1-4; V: TRBV5-1; DNA: TGCGCCAGCAGCTTGGGAGGGAGGGGCGACGAAAAACTGTTTTTT; CDR3: CASSLGGRGDEKLFF
D: TRBD1; size: NA; J: TRBJ1-2; V: TRBV29-1; DNA: TGCTGCGTTGATGGGACAGGGTATGGCTACACCTTC; CDR3: CCVDGTGYGYTF
D: NA; size: few; J: TRBJ1-2; V: TRBV7-9; DNA: TGTGCCAGCAGCCCGACCGGGACCAACTATGGCTACACCTTC; CDR3: CASSPTGTNYGYTF
D: NA; size: NA; J: TRBJ2-2; V: TRBV9; DNA: TGTGCCAGCAGCTCCGGGTGGTGGAGTGAGATCGGCGGGGAGCTGTTTTTT; CDR3: CASSSGWWSEIGGELFF
D: NA; size: many; J: TRBJ2-5; V: TRBV29-1; DNA: TGCAGCGTTGCAGAGTGGGAGACCCAGTACTTC; CDR3: CSVAEWETQYF